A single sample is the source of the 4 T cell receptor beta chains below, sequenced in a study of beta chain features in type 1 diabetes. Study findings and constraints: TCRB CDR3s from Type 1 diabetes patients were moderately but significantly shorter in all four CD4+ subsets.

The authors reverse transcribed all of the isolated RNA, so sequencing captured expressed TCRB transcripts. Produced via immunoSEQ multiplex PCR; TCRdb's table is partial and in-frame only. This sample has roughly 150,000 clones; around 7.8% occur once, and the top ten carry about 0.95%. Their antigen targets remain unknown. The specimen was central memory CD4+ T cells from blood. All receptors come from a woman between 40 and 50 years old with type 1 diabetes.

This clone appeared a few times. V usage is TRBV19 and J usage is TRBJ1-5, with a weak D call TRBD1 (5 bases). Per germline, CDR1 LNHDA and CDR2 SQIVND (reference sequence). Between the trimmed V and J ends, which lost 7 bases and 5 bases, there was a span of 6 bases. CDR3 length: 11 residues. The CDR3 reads CASKGDQPQHF. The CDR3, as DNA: TGTGCCAGTAAAGGGGATCAGCCCCAGCATTTT.

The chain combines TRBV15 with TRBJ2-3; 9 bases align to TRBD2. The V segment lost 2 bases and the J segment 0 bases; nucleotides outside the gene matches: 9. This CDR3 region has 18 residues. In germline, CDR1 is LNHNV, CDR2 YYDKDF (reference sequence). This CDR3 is CATSRLQGLAASTDTQYF. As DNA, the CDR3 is TGTGCCACCAGCAGACTCCAGGGACTAGCAGCTAGCACAGATACGCAGTATTTT.

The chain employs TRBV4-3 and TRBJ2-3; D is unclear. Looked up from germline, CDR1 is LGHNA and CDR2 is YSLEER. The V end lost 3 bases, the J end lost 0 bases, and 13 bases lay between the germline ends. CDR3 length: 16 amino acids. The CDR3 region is CASSQTLSASTDTQYF. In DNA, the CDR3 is TGCGCCAGCAGCCAGACCTTGAGCGCTAGCACAGATACGCAGTATTTT.

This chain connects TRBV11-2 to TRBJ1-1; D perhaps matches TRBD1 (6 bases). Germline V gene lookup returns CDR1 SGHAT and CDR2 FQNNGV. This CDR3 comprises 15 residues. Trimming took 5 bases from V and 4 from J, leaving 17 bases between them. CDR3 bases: TGTGCCAGCAGCACCCGCCTACGAGGGGGCACTGAAGCTTTCTTT. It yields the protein CASSTRLRGGTEAFF.